This TCR beta chain was retrieved from a study of T cell repertoires in cytomegalovirus infection. Germline loops: CDR1 MNHEY, CDR2 SVGEGT. V lost 6 bases and J lost 3, with 13 bases in between. The CDR3 spans 14 residues. TCRdb analysed the reads with MiXCR anew, one entry per CDR3 protein. The table lists under 350,000 distinct CDR3 sequences, more than 8% of them singletons. V and J are TRBV6-2 or TRBV6-3 and TRBJ2-3, with D possibly matching TRBD2 (7 bases). This TCR derives from a human donor in good health (CMV status not recorded). Some clones in this sample may be carry-over from other donors' samples. Sequenced sample: PBMCs. Here the CDR3 reads CASSGGQNTDTQYF. The CDR3 DNA sequence: TGTGCCAGCAGCGGGGGGCAGAATACAGATACGCAGTATTTT.